This T cell receptor beta chain was found in a study of blood T cell repertoires in COVID-19. For the study at large: Some COVID-19 samples were acute and others convalescent; all came from the United States, Italy and Spain. Sources were T cells, B-cell-depleted T cells, or PBMCs; the material itself was cDNA or gDNA.

Per the original data handling: Reference gene primer amplification gave nucleated cell count estimates. TCRdb keeps only in-frame clones here, not all; method: immunoSEQ multiplex PCR. That table furnishes V, J and clone size, whereas the DNA furnished D and trimming. Of around 280,000 clones detected, around 87% appear once; the ten largest clones hold 2% to 2.5%. The CDR3 runs 16 residues. From germline, CDR1 is SGHRS and CDR2 YFSETQ. The V and J ends lost 4 bases and 7 bases, in that order; junction bases with no gene match: 9. The chain employs TRBV5-1 and TRBJ1-6, with 9 bases aligning to TRBD1. Sequencing input: peripheral blood. This sequence was found in a woman between 45 and 60 years old who had recovered from COVID-19. In DNA, the CDR3 is TGCGCCAGCAGCGAAACGACAGGGGGTAAAAATTCACCCCTCCACTTT. This codes for CASSETTGGKNSPLHF.